Below are 26 T cell receptor beta chains sequenced from a single sample in a study of neurological immune-mediated disorders. TCRdb analysed the 5' RACE reads with MiXCR anew, one entry per CDR3 protein. The sample lists tens of thousands of distinct CDR3 sequences; just over 2.5% were seen once. Material for sequencing was PBMCs. Every receptor here comes from a woman younger than 45 with multiple sclerosis.

This clonotype was seen many times. The chain uses TRBV4-3 and TRBJ2-6; D not resolved. The CDR3 loop spans 14 amino acids. V shed 3 bases and J shed 4 bases, with 7 bases lying between them. From germline, CDR1 is LGHNA and CDR2 YSLEER. The CDR3 here is CASSQPGGANVLTF. CDR3 sequence (DNA): TGCGCCAGCAGCCAGCCAGGAGGGGCCAACGTCCTGACTTTC.

This clonotype was detected many times. The gene calls are TRBV9 and TRBJ2-7; D is possibly TRBD2 (6 bases). Germline V gene sequence: CDR1 SGDLS, CDR2 YYNGEE. Trimming took off 0 bases at V and 2 bases at J, with 12 bases between the two ends. The CDR3 contains 15 residues. The CDR3 spells CASSVDLTSPYEQYF. In DNA, the CDR3 is TGTGCCAGCAGCGTAGACTTAACTAGCCCCTACGAGCAGTACTTC. The full variable domain, rest sourced from reference TRBV9 and TRBJ2-7, is DSGVTQTPKHLITATGQRVTLRCSPRSGDLSVYWYQQSLDQGLQFLIQYYNGEERAKGNILERFSAQQFPDLHSELNLSSLELGDSALYFCASSVDLTSPYEQYFGPGTRLTVT.

This clonotype was counted many times. The J gene is TRBJ1-1, the V gene TRBV20-1; no reliable D call. This CDR3 contains 15 residues. Per the germline V gene, CDR1 is DFQATT and CDR2 is SNEGSKA (reference sequence). V shed 3 bases and J shed 4 bases, with 18 bases lying between them. CDR3 amino acids: CSASPSPARSTEAFF. DNA for the CDR3: TGCAGTGCTAGCCCTAGTCCGGCTAGAAGCACTGAAGCTTTCTTT.

This clonotype was seen repeatedly, ten times or more. The V call is TRBV10-3, the J call TRBJ2-3, with TRBD2 as a possible D gene (5 bases). Germline CDR1 and CDR2: ENHRY and SYGVKD. The length of the CDR3 is 13 residues. V was trimmed by 6 bases and J by 4 bases, leaving 11 bases between them. CDR3 sequence: CAIRREWADTQYF. The CDR3 DNA reads TGTGCCATCAGGAGGGAGTGGGCAGATACGCAGTATTTT.

This clonotype was recorded many times. This sequence joins TRBV29-1 and TRBJ2-7, with D possibly being TRBD1 (6 bases). CDR1 SQVTM and CDR2 ANQGSEA come from the germline V gene. V was cut by 6 bases and J by 5 bases, with 11 bases left in between. This CDR3 comprises 11 residues. CDR3 amino acids: CSVGQGNEQYF. The CDR3 bases are TGCAGCGTGGGTCAGGGGAACGAGCAGTACTTC.

This clonotype was observed many times. The CDR3 here is CASRPGTGVYEQYF. The DNA of the CDR3 is TGTGCCAGCAGACCCGGGACAGGGGTATACGAGCAGTACTTC. The chain joins TRBV6-5 to TRBJ2-7; 10 bases are shared with TRBD1. Germline V lookup: CDR1 MNHEY, CDR2 SVGAGI. This CDR3 spans 14 amino acids. Trimming at V came to 6 bases and at J to 4 bases, leaving 6 bases not matched to a gene.

This clonotype came up many times. This chain links TRBV20-1 with TRBJ2-1; 14 bases match TRBD2. The germline V gene encodes CDR1 DFQATT and CDR2 SNEGSKA (reference sequence). The CDR3 runs 15 residues. V was clipped by 2 bases and J by 10 bases; unmatched bases: 7. The CDR3 reads CSARSRRTSGGEQFF. CDR3 nucleotide sequence: TGCAGTGCTAGATCCCGAAGGACTAGCGGGGGGGAGCAGTTCTTC.

The table lists this clonotype with many counts. The V gene is TRBV13, the J gene TRBJ1-1, with a tentative D call TRBD1 (5 bases). The V gene's germline CDR1 is PRHDT and CDR2 FYEKMQ (reference sequence). This CDR3 region has 18 residues. Trimming removed 4 bases from V and 4 bases from J, with 25 bases in between. CDR3 bases: TGTGCCAGCAGCTCGCCGATGGCCAACCGGGACTCACTCACTGAAGCTTTCTTT. Translated: CASSSPMANRDSLTEAFF.

This clonotype was seen ten or more times. The chain carries TRBV5-1 and TRBJ2-1; D possibly corresponds to TRBD2 (6 bases). Germline loops: CDR1 SGHRS, CDR2 YFSETQ. CDR3 length: 16 amino acids. V lost 4 bases and J 2 bases, leaving 16 bases between the germline ends. In nucleotides, the CDR3 is TGCGCCAGCAGCCTCTTTGTTTCGGGAGCCTACAATGAGCAGTTCTTC. It encodes CASSLFVSGAYNEQFF.

This clonotype was counted at least ten times. The V and J genes are TRBV5-1 and TRBJ2-7; the match to TRBD1 covers 10 bases. The CDR3 is 15 amino acids. CDR1 and CDR2 (germline): SGHRS, YFSETQ. With 5 bases clipped from V and 4 bases from J, the junction kept 9 bases outside the gene matches. This CDR3 reads CASRAPGTGEYEQYF. The CDR3 DNA reads as TGCGCCAGCAGAGCCCCCGGGACAGGGGAATACGAGCAGTACTTC.

This clonotype appeared many times. V gene TRBV7-3 combines with J gene TRBJ2-2; tentatively, D is TRBD2 (6 bases). This CDR3 contains 14 residues. Germline CDR1 reads SGHTA; CDR2 reads FQGTGA. Trimming took 2 bases from V and 7 from J, leaving 11 bases between them. DNA for the CDR3: TGTGCCAGCAGCTTATCGGGGGTGGACGGGGAGCTGTTTTTT. Its protein is CASSLSGVDGELFF.

There are many counts of this clonotype. The V call is TRBV20-1, the J call TRBJ2-7; D is ambiguous. V lost 1 base and J lost 3, with 7 bases in between. From germline, CDR1 is DFQATT and CDR2 SNEGSKA (reference sequence). The CDR3 consists of 12 residues. The CDR3 nucleotides read TGCAGTGCTAGAGTAGTAGGCTACGAGCAGTACTTC. It yields the protein CSARVVGYEQYF.

This clonotype has a count of ten or more. The rearrangement joins TRBV11-2 to TRBJ2-1; 8 bases are shared with TRBD2. Germline V CDR1 and CDR2: SGHAT, FQNNGV. The CDR3 is 13 amino acids. The ends lost 3 bases at V and 7 bases at J; junction bases unmatched: 2. CDR3 sequence reads: CASSLAGGNEQFF. The CDR3 bases are TGTGCCAGCAGCTTGGCGGGAGGAAATGAGCAGTTCTTC.

There are many counts of this clonotype. The rearrangement links TRBV7-9 to TRBJ2-5; D ambiguous. The V end lost 4 bases, the J end lost 5 bases, and 17 bases lay between the germline ends. This CDR3 region has 15 residues. Germline V CDR1 and CDR2: SEHNR, FQNEAQ (reference sequence). The CDR3 here is CASSSLGPVGETQYF. In nucleotides, the CDR3 is TGTGCCAGCAGCTCCCTCGGTCCGGTGGGTGAGACCCAGTACTTC.

This clonotype was recorded many times. The rearrangement links TRBV6-2 or TRBV6-3 to TRBJ2-1; 13 bases are shared with TRBD2. V gave up 6 bases and J gave up 9 bases; unmatched junction bases: 11. The CDR3 spans 16 residues. Germline V gene data show CDR1 as MNHEY and CDR2 as SVGEGT. Here the CDR3 reads CASRGTSGRAEGEQFF. The CDR3 DNA reads TGTGCCAGCAGGGGAACTAGCGGGAGGGCGGAAGGTGAGCAGTTCTTC.

This clonotype was counted many times. V gene TRBV6-6 combines with J gene TRBJ2-5; perhaps D is TRBD1 or TRBD2 (7 bases each). V was clipped by 2 bases and J by 3 bases, with 13 bases between them. Germline V gives CDR1 MNHNY, CDR2 SVGAGI (reference sequence). The CDR3 totals 15 residues. DNA for the CDR3: TGTGCCAGCAGTTACCCATCAGGGGGGGAAGAGACCCAGTACTTC. Translating it yields CASSYPSGGEETQYF.

This clonotype was counted at least ten times. The CDR3: CASSLPELNEQFF. The DNA for the CDR3 is TGTGCCAGCAGTTTGCCTGAACTCAATGAGCAGTTCTTC. This chain links TRBV12-3 or TRBV12-4 with TRBJ2-1, with no clear D. V dropped 3 bases and J dropped 6 bases, with 9 bases sitting between them. The CDR3 totals 13 residues.

This clonotype was recorded many times. The rearrangement joins TRBV20-1 to TRBJ2-1, with TRBD2 identical over 8 bases. With 3 bases clipped from V and 5 bases from J, the junction kept 6 bases outside the gene matches. CDR3 length: 14 residues. The germline V gene has CDR1 DFQATT and CDR2 SNEGSKA (reference sequence). The CDR3 loop is CSASGRAWDNEQFF. In DNA, the CDR3 is TGCAGTGCTAGCGGGAGGGCCTGGGACAATGAGCAGTTCTTC.

At least ten counts were recorded for this clonotype. This chain links TRBV15 with TRBJ1-4; D gene ambiguous. The germline V gene has CDR1 LNHNV and CDR2 YYDKDF (reference sequence). The CDR3 runs to 16 residues. Trimming took off 0 bases at V and 10 bases at J, with 18 bases between the two ends. The CDR3 nucleotides read TGTGCCACCAGCAGAGATCGGGTATTGGAGGGAGGAAAACTGTTTTTT. Translation: CATSRDRVLEGGKLFF. Supplemented by reference TRBV15 and TRBJ1-4, the full variable domain reads DAMVIQNPRYQVTQFGKPVTLSCSQTLNHNVMYWYQQKSSQAPKLLFHYYDKDFNNEADTPDNFQSRRPNTSFCFLDIRSPGLGDTAMYLCATSRDRVLEGGKLFFGSGTQLSVL.

This clonotype was seen repeatedly, ten times or more. The gene calls are TRBV5-1 and TRBJ1-2, with D possibly TRBD1 on 5 matching bases. The CDR3 length is 15 residues. CDR1 is SGHRS, CDR2 YFSETQ, per germline. V lost 4 bases and J 0 bases, leaving 13 bases between the germline ends. The CDR3: CASSAGTDPNYGYTF. CDR3 nucleotides: TGCGCCAGCAGCGCGGGGACTGATCCTAACTATGGCTACACCTTC.

In its sample, this clonotype was seen many times. The chain carries TRBV24-1 and TRBJ2-2; 7 bases line up with TRBD1. Trimming took 7 bases from V and 2 from J; bases not matched to a gene: 9. Germline CDR1 is KGHDR and CDR2 is SFDVKD. The CDR3 contains 16 residues. CDR3 DNA: TGTGCCACCAGGTCCTCCGGGACAGACAACACCGGGGAGCTGTTTTTT. Translated: CATRSSGTDNTGELFF.

Many counts were recorded for this clonotype. The chain has TRBV7-2 and TRBJ1-2; D is unresolved. There are 14 residues in the CDR3. Trimming pared 3 bases from V and 0 bases from J, leaving 8 bases between. Germline-derived CDR1 and CDR2 are SGHTA and FQGNSA. DNA of the CDR3: TGTGCCAGCAGCTTCGACCCGGCTAACTATGGCTACACCTTC. It encodes CASSFDPANYGYTF.

Many counts were recorded for this clonotype. Here the CDR3 reads CSVGGAATYEQYF. CDR3 nucleotides: TGCAGCGTGGGGGGGGCCGCTACCTACGAGCAGTACTTC. The chain recombines TRBV29-1 with TRBJ2-7; perhaps TRBD2 as D (7 bases). The germline V and J ends were trimmed by 6 bases and 2 bases, with 14 bases remaining between them. The germline V gene has CDR1 SQVTM and CDR2 ANQGSEA. This CDR3 comprises 13 residues.

This clonotype has at least ten counts. The rearrangement uses TRBV20-1 and TRBJ2-3, with 7 bases matching TRBD2. The CDR3 extends over 15 amino acids. V gave up 5 bases and J gave up 1 base; unmatched junction bases: 9. CDR1 is DFQATT, CDR2 SNEGSKA, per germline (reference sequence). CDR3: CSARPMTSRTDTQYF. The CDR3, as DNA: TGCAGTGCTCGCCCTATGACTAGCCGCACAGATACGCAGTATTTT.

This clonotype was counted at least ten times. The gene calls are TRBV5-1 and TRBJ2-1, with TRBD1 matching over 7 bases. This CDR3 spans 15 amino acids. Per germline, CDR1 SGHRS and CDR2 YFSETQ. V lost 4 bases and J lost 4; bases outside the gene matches: 8. DNA of the CDR3: TGCGCCAGCAGCGATCGATTGACAGGGTACAATGAGCAGTTCTTC. Translation: CASSDRLTGYNEQFF.

This clonotype was detected many times. The V gene is TRBV5-1, the J gene TRBJ1-1; D is ambiguous. The CDR3 loop spans 13 amino acids. V was clipped by 0 bases and J by 4 bases, with 7 bases between them. The germline V gene encodes CDR1 SGHRS and CDR2 YFSETQ. The CDR3 sequence: CASSLEGPTEAFF. CDR3 nucleotides: TGCGCCAGCAGCTTGGAAGGGCCCACTGAAGCTTTCTTT.